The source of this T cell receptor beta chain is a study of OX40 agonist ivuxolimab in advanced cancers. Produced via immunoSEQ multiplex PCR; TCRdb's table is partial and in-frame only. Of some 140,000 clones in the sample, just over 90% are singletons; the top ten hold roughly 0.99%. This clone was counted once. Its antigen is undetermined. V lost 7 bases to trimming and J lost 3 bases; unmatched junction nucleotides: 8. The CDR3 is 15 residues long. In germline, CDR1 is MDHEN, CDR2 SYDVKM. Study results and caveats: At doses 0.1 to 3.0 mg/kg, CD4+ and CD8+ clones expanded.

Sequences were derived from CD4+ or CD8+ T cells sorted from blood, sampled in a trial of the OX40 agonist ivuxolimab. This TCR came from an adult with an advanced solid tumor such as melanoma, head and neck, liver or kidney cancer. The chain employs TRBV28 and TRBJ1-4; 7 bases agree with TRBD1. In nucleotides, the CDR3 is TGTGCCAGCACCTCGTCCGGGACAGCTAATGAAAAACTGTTTTTT. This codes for CASTSSGTANEKLFF.